This TCR beta chain was sequenced in a study of T cells in Graves' hyperthyroidism and ophthalmopathy. Regarding the study as a whole: Ophthalmopathy was predicted by the model a median of about 6.5 months ahead of onset.

This clonotype was counted ten times or more. What it recognizes is unknown. Amplified TCR beta CDR3 regions came from RNA transcripts. HTBI primers were the set used in a first-round RT-PCR of the TCR CDR3. TCRdb reprocessed the multiplex PCR reads with MiXCR, giving one entry per CDR3 protein. The sample lists 300,000 to 400,000 distinct CDR3 sequences; roughly 15% were seen once. The CDR3 loop spans 13 amino acids. The ends were cut back, 6 bases at V and 3 bases at J, with 12 bases in the middle. Germline lookup yields CDR1 MNHNS and CDR2 SASEGT. Not enrolled were patients with uncontrolled infection, other autoimmune disease, pregnancy or lactation.

This receptor was identified in a woman aged 25-40 years with Graves' ophthalmopathy. Sequenced input: blood. The chain uses TRBV6-1 and TRBJ2-7, with D maybe TRBD2 (6 bases). CDR3 in amino acids: CASRYGGSYEQYF. The CDR3 nucleotides read TGTGCCAGCAGATATGGGGGGAGCTACGAGCAGTACTTC.